The 19 T cell receptor beta chains listed next were all sequenced from one sample in a study of CD8+ T cells in alopecia areata. The sequencing template was cDNA reverse transcribed from extracted RNA. TCRdb's table, derived via immunoSEQ multiplex PCR, lists solely in-frame clones and lacks some. This sample yields around 190,000 clones, of which approximately 53% are seen a single time; approximately 4.9% belongs to the top ten. Specimen: CD8+ T cells sorted from blood. The receptor source for this set is a human donor in good health.

This clone occurred a few times. The rearrangement links TRBV28 to TRBJ1-4, with D perhaps matching TRBD1 (6 bases). Trimming shortened V by 4 bases and J by 5 bases, and 14 bases separated the two germline ends. The CDR3 runs to 15 residues. Germline CDR1 is MDHEN and CDR2 is SYDVKM. The CDR3 nucleotides read TGTGCCAGCAGTTACCGACAGGCTATGAATGAAAAACTGTTTTTT. It codes for CASSYRQAMNEKLFF.

The rearrangement links TRBV4-2 to TRBJ2-7, with TRBD2 as a possible D gene (6 bases). Germline-derived CDR1 and CDR2 are LGHNA and YNFKEQ. Deletions cut 0 bases from V and 5 bases from J, with 17 bases between. There are 16 residues in the CDR3. The CDR3 nucleotides read TGTGCCAGCAGCCAAGATAGGGGAGCGGGTTCCCACGAGCAGTACTTC. Translating gives CASSQDRGAGSHEQYF.

The chain joins TRBV29-1 to TRBJ1-1; TRBD1 matches at 8 bases. Germline V gene sequence: CDR1 SQVTM, CDR2 ANQGSEA. Unmatched junction bases numbered 5, after V lost 0 bases and J lost 5 bases. The CDR3 consists of 14 residues. CDR3 sequence: CSVEDAQGETEAFF. CDR3 nucleotides: TGCAGCGTTGAAGATGCACAGGGGGAGACTGAAGCTTTCTTT.

The chain is built from TRBV7-9 and TRBJ1-2, with D unresolved. The germline CDR1 and CDR2 sequences are SEHNR and FQNEAQ (reference sequence). Trimming shortened V by 4 bases and J by 8 bases, and 26 bases separated the two germline ends. The CDR3 totals 17 residues. The CDR3 nucleotides read TGTGCCAGCAGCTCTTCCACGATCCCCCGGGCTCCTGGCGGCTACACCTTC. Its translation is CASSSSTIPRAPGGYTF.

In regard to this clone: This sample also contains other DNA sequences that code for the same CDR3. This chain connects TRBV27 to TRBJ1-1, with D unresolved. V was shortened by 2 bases and J by 0 bases, with 4 bases between the two germline ends. CDR1 and CDR2 from the germline V gene are MNHEY and SMNVEV (reference sequence). This CDR3 contains 13 residues. The CDR3 sequence is CASSLGLNTEAFF. CDR3 nucleotide sequence: TGTGCCAGCAGTTTAGGCCTGAACACTGAAGCTTTCTTT.

The chain links TRBV14 to TRBJ2-5; TRBD1 might be the D (6 bases). The CDR3 sequence is 16 residues long. Germline values: CDR1 SGHDN, CDR2 FVKESK. V lost 5 bases and J 0 bases, leaving 16 bases between the germline ends. The chain's CDR3 is CASSATGTPYQETQYF. DNA for the CDR3: TGTGCCAGCAGCGCGACCGGGACACCGTACCAAGAGACCCAGTACTTC.

The chain has TRBV19 and TRBJ2-3; a possible D gene is TRBD2 (6 bases). Germline CDR1 and CDR2: LNHDA and SQIVND (reference sequence). This CDR3 comprises 15 residues. Trimming left V 4 bases short and J 4 bases short, with 15 bases between. CDR3 region: CASSTGVRGSDTQYF. The CDR3 nucleotides read TGTGCCAGTAGTACGGGTGTCCGGGGGTCAGATACGCAGTATTTT.

The J gene is TRBJ2-3, the V gene TRBV19; D is unresolved. Germline V gene sequence: CDR1 LNHDA, CDR2 SQIVND (reference sequence). V lost 3 bases, J lost 6 bases, and 7 bases lay in between. This CDR3 has 12 residues. The CDR3 DNA reads as TGTGCCAGTAGTATGCCCGAGGATACGCAGTATTTT. As protein: CASSMPEDTQYF.

The gene calls are TRBV28 and TRBJ1-6; D unresolved. V lost 3 bases and J 5 bases, leaving 8 bases between the germline ends. Germline loops: CDR1 MDHEN, CDR2 SYDVKM. The CDR3 contains 14 residues. CDR3 sequence (DNA): TGTGCCAGCAGTTTTGACGGCAATAATTCACCCCTCCACTTT. Protein sequence: CASSFDGNNSPLHF.

J is TRBJ1-1 and V is TRBV30; D is unresolved. Trimming stripped 1 base from V and 10 bases from J, with 13 bases between. CDR1 GTSNPN and CDR2 SVGIG come from the germline V gene (reference sequence). The length of the CDR3 is 12 residues. CDR3 in amino acids: CAWSESGWGAFF. The CDR3 bases are TGTGCCTGGAGTGAAAGTGGCTGGGGAGCTTTCTTT.

The chain recombines TRBV15 with TRBJ2-3; D tentatively fits TRBD1 or TRBD2 (5 bases each). This CDR3 spans 13 amino acids. Trimming took off 5 bases at V and 2 bases at J, with 8 bases between the two ends. CDR1 and CDR2 (germline): LNHNV, YYDKDF (reference sequence). The CDR3 region has the DNA TGTGCCACCAGCTCGGGGCCCACAGATACGCAGTATTTT. Translated: CATSSGPTDTQYF.

The chain is built from TRBV25-1 and TRBJ2-3; D gene ambiguous. CDR3 length: 12 amino acids. The germline V gene encodes CDR1 MGHDK and CDR2 SYGVNS. Between the trimmed V and J ends, which lost 1 base and 2 bases, there was a span of 1 base. The CDR3: CASSEFTDTQYF. CDR3 nucleotide sequence: TGTGCCAGCAGTGAATTCACAGATACGCAGTATTTT.

This clone was observed once. The CDR3 DNA sequence: TGTGCCAGCAGTTACTCTCCGGGGGAGGGGGGAGGCTACACCTTC. Its translation is CASSYSPGEGGGYTF. The chain carries TRBV6-6 and TRBJ1-2, with TRBD1 as a possible D gene (6 bases). CDR3 length: 15 residues. With 0 bases removed from V and 8 bases from J, the gap between germline ends came to 16 bases. Germline assignment: CDR1 MNHNY and CDR2 SVGAGI (reference sequence).

The chain couples TRBV29-1 to TRBJ1-1; possible D gene TRBD1, 5 bases. Germline V CDR1 and CDR2: SQVTM, ANQGSEA. V was pared by 7 bases and J by 0 bases, with 18 bases between. The CDR3 loop spans 15 amino acids. The CDR3 DNA reads TGCAGCGCCCAGGGAGACACCTACATGAACACTGAAGCTTTCTTT. It encodes CSAQGDTYMNTEAFF.

V usage is TRBV29-1 and J usage is TRBJ2-3, with 8 bases fitting TRBD2. This CDR3 contains 14 residues. Germline loops: CDR1 SQVTM, CDR2 ANQGSEA. V gave up 1 base and J gave up 2 bases; unmatched junction bases: 2. CDR3 loop: CSVEVAGTTDTQYF. The CDR3 coding sequence is TGCAGCGTTGAAGTAGCGGGGACCACAGATACGCAGTATTTT.

The chain combines TRBV4-1 with TRBJ2-7; D might be TRBD2 (6 bases). There are 15 residues in the CDR3. V was shortened by 0 bases and J by 7 bases, with 16 bases between the two germline ends. Germline V lookup: CDR1 MGHRA, CDR2 YSYEKL. In nucleotides, the CDR3 is TGCGCCAGCAGCCAAGAGGCGGGGTCCCTTTCGGAGCAGTACTTC. Amino acids: CASSQEAGSLSEQYF.

This chain joins TRBV7-9 and TRBJ2-3; D not resolved. Trimming took off 4 bases at V and 0 bases at J, with 8 bases between the two ends. CDR1 is SEHNR and CDR2 is FQNEAQ in the germline V gene (reference sequence). The CDR3 extends over 14 amino acids. The chain's CDR3 is CASSSYNSTDTQYF. DNA of the CDR3: TGTGCCAGCAGCTCGTATAATAGCACAGATACGCAGTATTTT. The full variable domain, with the rest looked up from reference TRBV7-9 and TRBJ2-3, is DTGVSQNPRHKITKRGQNVTFRCDPISEHNRLYWYRQTLGQGPEFLTYFQNEAQLEKSRLLSDRFSAERPKGSFSTLEIQRTEQGDSAMYLCASSSYNSTDTQYFGPGTRLTVL.

Only a few counts were recorded for this clone. This chain links TRBV29-1 with TRBJ1-1, with 8 bases that match TRBD1. The CDR3 extends over 14 amino acids. Looked up from germline, CDR1 is SQVTM and CDR2 is ANQGSEA. V shed 7 bases, J shed 5 bases, and the junction held 12 bases outside the gene matches. DNA for the CDR3: TGCAGCGCCCTGACTTTAAGACAGGGGACTGAAGCTTTCTTT. It is translated as CSALTLRQGTEAFF. Looking up the rest from reference TRBV29-1 and TRBJ1-1 gives the full variable domain: SAVISQKPSRDICQRGTSLTIQCQVDSQVTMMFWYRQQPGQSLTLIATANQGSEATYESGFVIDKFPISRPNLTFSTLTVSNMSPEDSSIYLCSALTLRQGTEAFFGQGTRLTVV.

In its sample, this clone was seen once. The V call is TRBV15, the J call TRBJ1-1; D might be TRBD1 (6 bases). V was pared by 5 bases and J by 1 base, with 14 bases between. Germline V gene lookup returns CDR1 LNHNV and CDR2 YYDKDF (reference sequence). CDR3 length: 15 residues. CDR3 sequence: CATSGGGRPNTEAFF. In nucleotides, the CDR3 is TGTGCCACCAGCGGGGGCGGACGGCCGAACACTGAAGCTTTCTTT. The variable domain in full, with the rest retrieved from reference TRBV15 and TRBJ1-1, is DAMVIQNPRYQVTQFGKPVTLSCSQTLNHNVMYWYQQKSSQAPKLLFHYYDKDFNNEADTPDNFQSRRPNTSFCFLDIRSPGLGDTAMYLCATSGGGRPNTEAFFGQGTRLTVV.